The rows below give T cell receptor beta chains drawn from one sample of a study of T cell responses to AZD1222 COVID-19 vaccine. Using immunoSEQ multiplex PCR, the repertoire was profiled, and TCRdb retains in-frame clones only, with some absent. This table has 70,000 to 90,000 clones, roughly 91% appearing once. Sequencing was performed on peripheral blood, taken 28 days after the second AZD1222 dose. The receptor set was obtained from an adult who received the AZD1222 COVID-19 vaccine. The CDR3 runs from the conserved cysteine through the conserved F or W. The order of the fields is V gene, clone size, J gene, D gene, CDR3 DNA, CDR3 protein. The D gene is left open where the match is weak. Clone size is shown for a subset of rows, as once, few, many or a class of expanded clone.

v_call: TRBV9
clone_size: once
j_call: TRBJ1-6
d_call: .
cdr3_nt: TGTGCCAGCAGCGGGGGAGGATGGGATTCACCCCTCCACTTT
cdr3_aa: CASSGGGWDSPLHF

v_call: TRBV19
clone_size: .
j_call: TRBJ1-5
d_call: TRBD1
cdr3_nt: TGTGCCAGTAACGGAGGGGGCTTGGGGCCCCAGCATTTT
cdr3_aa: CASNGGGLGPQHF

v_call: TRBV7-9
clone_size: .
j_call: TRBJ1-2
d_call: .
cdr3_nt: TGTGCCAGCAGCTTAGGTTCAACGGGCTACACCTTC
cdr3_aa: CASSLGSTGYTF

v_call: TRBV7-2
clone_size: few
j_call: TRBJ2-7
d_call: TRBD1
cdr3_nt: TGTGCCAGCAGCTTAATGGGACAGGGAACGTACGAGCAGTACTTC
cdr3_aa: CASSLMGQGTYEQYF

v_call: TRBV11-3
clone_size: .
j_call: TRBJ2-7
d_call: .
cdr3_nt: TGTGCCAGCAGCTTGTCTGCAGGCTCCTACGAGCAGTACTTC
cdr3_aa: CASSLSAGSYEQYF

v_call: TRBV7-8
clone_size: .
j_call: TRBJ1-1
d_call: .
cdr3_nt: TGTGCCAGCAGCTTAGGAGGCCGGGGCGGGGTCACTGAAGCTTTCTTT
cdr3_aa: CASSLGGRGGVTEAFF

v_call: TRBV7-9
clone_size: .
j_call: TRBJ1-3
d_call: .
cdr3_nt: TGTGCCAGCAGCTTAGGAGGCAGTACTGGAAACACCATATATTTT
cdr3_aa: CASSLGGSTGNTIYF

v_call: TRBV12-1
clone_size: .
j_call: TRBJ1-2
d_call: .
cdr3_nt: TGTGCCAGCAGACTCTTACAGGGGGCTGGCGGCTACACCTTC
cdr3_aa: CASRLLQGAGGYTF

v_call: TRBV15
clone_size: .
j_call: TRBJ1-2
d_call: .
cdr3_nt: TGTGCCACCAGCAGAGAACTACAGGGTGGCTATGGCTACACCTTC
cdr3_aa: CATSRELQGGYGYTF

v_call: TRBV6-5
clone_size: .
j_call: TRBJ1-1
d_call: .
cdr3_nt: TGTGCCCTCGGCCCGTACACTGAAGCTTTCTTT
cdr3_aa: CALGPYTEAFF

v_call: TRBV29-1
clone_size: .
j_call: TRBJ1-1
d_call: TRBD1
cdr3_nt: TGCAGCGTTGAGGGACAGGGAACTGAAGCTTTCTTT
cdr3_aa: CSVEGQGTEAFF

v_call: TRBV7-2
clone_size: .
j_call: TRBJ1-2
d_call: TRBD1
cdr3_nt: TGTGCCAGCAGCTTACGCCAGGGGGCCTATGGCTACACCTTC
cdr3_aa: CASSLRQGAYGYTF

v_call: TRBV6-6
clone_size: once
j_call: TRBJ1-3
d_call: .
cdr3_nt: TGTGCCAGCAGTTCTGGGAGGGTCTCTGGAAACACCATATATTTT
cdr3_aa: CASSSGRVSGNTIYF

v_call: TRBV10-3
clone_size: .
j_call: TRBJ2-7
d_call: TRBD2
cdr3_nt: TGTGCCATCAGTGAACCGGGACTAGAAATATACGAGCAGTACTTC
cdr3_aa: CAISEPGLEIYEQYF

v_call: TRBV13
clone_size: .
j_call: TRBJ2-2
d_call: TRBD1
cdr3_nt: TGTGCCAGCAGCTTAGGCCTCGGGACAGACAACACCGGGGAGCTGTTTTTT
cdr3_aa: CASSLGLGTDNTGELFF

v_call: TRBV4-1
clone_size: .
j_call: TRBJ2-2
d_call: TRBD2
cdr3_nt: TGCGCCAGCAGCCAGGGGACTAGCGGGGGGGCTACCGGGGAGCTGTTTTTT
cdr3_aa: CASSQGTSGGATGELFF

v_call: TRBV13
clone_size: .
j_call: TRBJ2-7
d_call: .
cdr3_nt: TGTGCCAGCAGCGGAGGGGGGAATGCTGAGTACGAGCAGTACTTC
cdr3_aa: CASSGGGNAEYEQYF

v_call: TRBV18
clone_size: .
j_call: TRBJ1-6
d_call: TRBD1
cdr3_nt: TGTGCCAGCTCACCCCGGACAGGGGAGAGGTTAGGGTCACCCCTCCACTTT
cdr3_aa: CASSPRTGERLGSPLHF

v_call: TRBV18
clone_size: .
j_call: TRBJ2-5
d_call: .
cdr3_nt: TGTGCCAGCTCCCGGAACCGGGACTCAGAGACCCAGTACTTC
cdr3_aa: CASSRNRDSETQYF

v_call: TRBV7-2
clone_size: .
j_call: TRBJ1-4
d_call: .
cdr3_nt: TGTGCCAGCAGCTTAGTTGCTGAAAAACTGTTTTTT
cdr3_aa: CASSLVAEKLFF